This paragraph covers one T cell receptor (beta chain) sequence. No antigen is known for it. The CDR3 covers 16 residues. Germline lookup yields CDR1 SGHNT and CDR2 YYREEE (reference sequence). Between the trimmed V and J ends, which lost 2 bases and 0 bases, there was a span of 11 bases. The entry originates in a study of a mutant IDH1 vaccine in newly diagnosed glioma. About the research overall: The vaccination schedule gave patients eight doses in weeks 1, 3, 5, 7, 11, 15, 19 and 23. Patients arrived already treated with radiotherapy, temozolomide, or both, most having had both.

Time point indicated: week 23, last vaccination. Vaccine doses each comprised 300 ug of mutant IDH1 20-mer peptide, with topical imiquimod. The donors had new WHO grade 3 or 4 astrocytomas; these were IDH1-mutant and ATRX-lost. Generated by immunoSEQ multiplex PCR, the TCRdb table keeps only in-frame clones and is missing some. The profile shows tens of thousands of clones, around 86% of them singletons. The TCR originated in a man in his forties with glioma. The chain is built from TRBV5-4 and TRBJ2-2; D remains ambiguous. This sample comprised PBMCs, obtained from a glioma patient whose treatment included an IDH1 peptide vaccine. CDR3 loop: CASSFSIGTNTGELFF. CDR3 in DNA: TGTGCCAGCAGCTTCTCCATAGGGACGAACACCGGGGAGCTGTTTTTT.